The entry below describes one T cell receptor beta chain. Antigen specificity is unknown. This CDR3 is 14 amino acids long. Germline trimming cut 5 bases from V and 6 bases from J; bases unmatched to any gene: 7. CDR1 is MDHEN and CDR2 is SYDVKM in the germline V gene. Before the COVID-19 pandemic, during about 2010-2018, CD4+ T cells were taken from unexposed donors. Naive and memory CD4+ T cells came from enriched cryopreserved PBMCs. The data belong to a study of CD4 T cells in relation to SARS-CoV-2 and coronaviruses. Study context: Crossreactive spike epitopes shared across donors were mapped to their HLA restriction.

Whole-study results and caveats: Crossreactive clones expanded significantly less to SARS-CoV-2 than monoreactive clones.

The data were produced by immunoSEQ multiplex PCR, yet TCRdb's version contains in-frame clones alone and is incomplete. The sample lists 65,000 or so clones, 94% occurring once. The gene calls are TRBV28 and TRBJ1-2; 9 bases agree with TRBD1. The material sequenced was naive CD4+ T cells from PBMCs. Subset given: naive CD4+ T cells isolated by negative enrichment. This clonotype originated in a human donor in good health. The CDR3 DNA sequence: TGTGCCAGCAGTGAGGGGACAGGGATTGATGGCTACACCTTC. Translating it yields CASSEGTGIDGYTF.